The 17 T cell receptor beta chains presented below share a single source sample, sequenced in a study of radiotherapy plus CTLA-4 blockade in lung cancer (dated by TCRdb to about 2018). The library was prepared using the immunoSEQ multiplex PCR assay. Held by TCRdb, this immuneACCESS table contains in-frame sequences only and omits some clones. Under half of the omission traces to an unresolved V gene where checked; the cause of the rest is unknown. A total of over 95,000 clones appear in this sample, around 74% of them only once. In total, the top ten clones hold roughly 3.1% of the sample. The specimen was peripheral blood, collected from a patient treated with radiotherapy plus ipilimumab. The receptors were sampled from a human donor with non-small cell lung cancer who had a partial response to radiotherapy plus ipilimumab. Some clones in this sample may be carry-over from other donors' samples.

The CDR3 spells CASSVNPGTVTYEQYF. The DNA of the CDR3 is TGCGCCAGCAGCGTAAACCCCGGGACAGTAACCTACGAGCAGTACTTC. This chain uses TRBV5-1 with TRBJ2-7; the match to TRBD1 covers 7 bases. The V gene's germline CDR1 is SGHRS and CDR2 YFSETQ. This CDR3 is built from 16 residues. V lost 4 bases to trimming and J lost 2 bases; unmatched junction nucleotides: 12.

This clone was recorded only once. The CDR3 loop reads CASSQDMGTGGFSGYTF. The CDR3 DNA reads TGCGCCAGCAGCCAAGATATGGGGACAGGGGGTTTTTCTGGCTACACCTTC. The chain couples TRBV4-1 to TRBJ1-2; 11 nucleotides line up with TRBD1. The CDR3 is made up of 17 amino acids. CDR1 is MGHRA and CDR2 is YSYEKL in the germline V gene. The trim removed 0 bases at V and 7 bases at J, leaving 10 bases unmatched.

The gene calls are TRBV7-2 and TRBJ2-2, with D perhaps matching TRBD1 (5 bases). Germline V gene sequence: CDR1 SGHTA, CDR2 FQGNSA. V was trimmed by 0 bases and J by 7 bases, leaving 12 bases between them. This CDR3 is 15 amino acids long. This chain's CDR3 is CASSLAPGWDGELFF. Here the CDR3 DNA reads TGTGCCAGCAGCTTAGCGCCAGGGTGGGACGGGGAGCTGTTTTTT.

In this sample, this clone turned up a few times. The chain carries TRBV19 and TRBJ1-6; perhaps TRBD1 as D (5 bases). The CDR3 is 15 amino acids. V lost 4 bases and J 14 bases, leaving 21 bases between the germline ends. Germline V gene data show CDR1 as LNHDA and CDR2 as SQIVND (reference sequence). CDR3 sequence (DNA): TGTGCCAGTAGTACGGACACCCAGACCTTAACGGCCCTCCACTTT. Translation: CASSTDTQTLTALHF.

This clone was counted between two and nine times. V is TRBV23-1 and J is TRBJ1-5, with a tentative D call TRBD1 (6 bases). TRBV23-1 qualifies as an ORF whose function is uncertain. CDR3 size: 15 residues. V shed 2 bases and J shed 5 bases, with 13 bases lying between them. For the CDR3, the DNA is TGCGCCAGCAGTCAAAAGTGCAGGGGCGATCAGCCCCAGCATTTT. This encodes CASSQKCRGDQPQHF.

This clone has a single count. The rearrangement joins TRBV30 to TRBJ1-3; 8 nucleotides agree with TRBD1. This CDR3 region has 16 residues. V lost 2 bases to trimming and J lost 1 base; unmatched junction nucleotides: 7. The germline gives CDR1 GTSNPN, CDR2 SVGIG (reference sequence). CDR3 residues: CAWSPQRTGSGNTIYF. CDR3 DNA sequence: TGTGCCTGGAGTCCGCAACGGACAGGGTCTGGAAACACCATATATTTT. Full variable domain (rest looked up from reference TRBV30 and TRBJ1-3): SQTIHQWPATLVQPVGSPLSLECTVEGTSNPNLYWYRQAAGRGLQLLFYSVGIGQISSEVPQNLSASRPQDRQFILSSKKLLLSDSGFYLCAWSPQRTGSGNTIYFGEGSWLTVV.

This clone has only a few counts. This chain connects TRBV20-1 to TRBJ1-1; D may be TRBD1 (5 bases). Germline CDR1 is DFQATT and CDR2 is SNEGSKA (reference sequence). Trimming removed 6 bases at V and 2 bases at J, with 7 bases between. CDR3 size: 11 residues. The CDR3 region is CSARGNTEAFF. The CDR3 DNA sequence: TGCAGTGCAAGGGGTAACACTGAAGCTTTCTTT.

The chain employs TRBV27 and TRBJ2-3, with 7 bases lining up with TRBD2. This CDR3 comprises 14 residues. Germline V gene sequence: CDR1 MNHEY, CDR2 SMNVEV (reference sequence). Losses at the gene ends were 3 bases for V and 4 bases for J; bases not matched to a gene: 4. Here the CDR3 reads CASSLGGWADTQYF. For the CDR3, the DNA is TGTGCCAGCAGTTTGGGGGGGTGGGCAGATACGCAGTATTTT.

The chain carries TRBV10-2 and TRBJ1-1; 7 bases line up with TRBD1. Germline loops: CDR1 WSHSY, CDR2 SAAADI. Losses at the gene ends were 9 bases for V and 0 bases for J; bases not matched to a gene: 1. The CDR3 is 12 amino acids. This CDR3 is CASGQVNTEAFF. The CDR3 nucleotides are TGCGCCAGTGGACAGGTGAACACTGAAGCTTTCTTT.

The chain employs TRBV15 and TRBJ1-1, with D perhaps matching TRBD1 (5 bases). The CDR3 has 13 residues. Germline CDR1 is LNHNV and CDR2 is YYDKDF (reference sequence). Trimming cost V 3 bases and J 0 bases, with 5 bases left between them. In DNA form, the CDR3 reads TGTGCCACCAGCAGGACAGTGAACACTGAAGCTTTCTTT. Translated, it gives CATSRTVNTEAFF.

The rearrangement links TRBV12-5 to TRBJ1-1; the D gene is possibly TRBD1 (5 bases). This CDR3 is 17 amino acids long. Germline-derived CDR1 and CDR2 are LGHNT and FRNRAP. Trimming stripped 2 bases from V and 7 bases from J, with 23 bases between. The CDR3 protein is CASGLKDRGDRHFEAFF. In DNA form, the CDR3 reads TGTGCTAGTGGTTTGAAGGATCGCGGGGACCGACACTTTGAAGCTTTCTTT. The full variable domain, with the rest looked up from reference TRBV12-5 and TRBJ1-1, is DARVTQTPRHKVTEMGQEVTMRCQPILGHNTVFWYRQTMMQGLELLAYFRNRAPLDDSGMPKDRFSAEMPDATLATLKIQPSEPRDSAVYFCASGLKDRGDRHFEAFFGQGTRLTVV.

This chain joins TRBV19 and TRBJ2-6; D possibly corresponds to TRBD2 (6 bases). Germline values: CDR1 LNHDA, CDR2 SQIVND (reference sequence). Trimming removed 4 bases at V and 0 bases at J, with 13 bases between. The CDR3 totals 17 residues. CDR3 residues: CASSTGVSISGANVLTF. As DNA, the CDR3 is TGTGCCAGTAGTACGGGAGTCTCCATCTCTGGGGCCAACGTCCTGACTTTC.

The chain is built from TRBV5-1 and TRBJ2-4; possibly TRBD1 for D (6 bases). The CDR3 runs 14 residues. Trimming stripped 1 base from V and 2 bases from J, with 7 bases between. Germline V gene data show CDR1 as SGHRS and CDR2 as YFSETQ. In DNA, the CDR3 is TGCGCCAGCAGCTTGACAGGGCCCAAAAACATTCAGTACTTC. Translation gives CASSLTGPKNIQYF.

The genes are TRBV7-9 and TRBJ2-7, with D perhaps matching TRBD2 (5 bases). The CDR3 has 13 residues. Germline V lookup: CDR1 SEHNR, CDR2 FQNEAQ (reference sequence). V lost 5 bases and J 7 bases, leaving 15 bases between the germline ends. This CDR3 reads CASSPDYLWEQYF. CDR3 nucleotide sequence: TGTGCCAGCAGCCCAGACTACCTCTGGGAGCAGTACTTC.

The chain combines TRBV4-2 with TRBJ1-5, with D possibly being TRBD1 (6 bases). With 0 bases removed from V and 4 bases from J, the gap between germline ends came to 16 bases. This CDR3 has 17 amino acids. The germline V gene has CDR1 LGHNA and CDR2 YNFKEQ. CDR3 residues: CASSQDSQGIGNQPQHF. Here the CDR3 DNA reads TGTGCCAGCAGCCAAGATTCCCAGGGGATCGGAAATCAGCCCCAGCATTTT.

On this clone itself: Other nucleotide sequences in the sample specify the same CDR3. This rearrangement joins TRBV28 to TRBJ2-1; 16 bases fit TRBD2. J was trimmed by 1 base and V by 6 bases; bases with no gene match: 0. Per the germline V gene, CDR1 is MDHEN and CDR2 is SYDVKM. The CDR3 extends over 16 amino acids. The CDR3 region has the DNA TGTGCCAGCAGGGGACTAGCGGGAGGGTCCTACAATGAGCAGTTCTTC. It yields the protein CASRGLAGGSYNEQFF. Based on the CDR3 plus reference TRBV28 and TRBJ2-1, the full variable domain is DVKVTQSSRYLVKRTGEKVFLECVQDMDHENMFWYRQDPGLGLRLIYFSYDVKMKEKGDIPEGYSVSREKKERFSLILESASTNQTSMYLCASRGLAGGSYNEQFFGPGTRLTVL.

J is TRBJ2-3 and V is TRBV15; 7 bases are a match to TRBD2. This CDR3 region has 15 residues. V lost 9 bases, J lost 4 bases, and 13 bases stayed unmatched. Germline V gene lookup returns CDR1 LNHNV and CDR2 YYDKDF (reference sequence). CDR3 protein: CATSRARGDADTQYF. The CDR3 DNA is TGTGCCACGAGTAGGGCCCGGGGGGACGCAGATACGCAGTATTTT.